This T cell receptor (beta chain) was captured by sequencing in a study of blood T cells in healthy people across ages. Findings of the study overall: As naive T cell percentage varied, TCR beta diversity correlated strongly with it.

Combining a sample-barcoded 5' primer with a J-beta primer mix, a second PCR ran for 7 to 11 cycles. MiXCR, applied by TCRdb to the 5' RACE reads, yields one record per CDR3 protein. The sample has roughly 680,000 distinct CDR3 sequences, under 25% seen once. For this clonotype: The antigen remains undetermined.

This CDR3 is 15 amino acids long. The trim removed 6 bases at V and 5 bases at J, leaving 5 bases unmatched. CDR1 and CDR2 from the germline V gene are MDHEN and SYDVKM. This clonotype was sampled from a man aged 65 to 79 in good health. Sequencing input: blood. This chain uses TRBV28 with TRBJ2-5; 14 nucleotides align to TRBD2. The CDR3 reads CASSRLAGGLETQYF. The CDR3 region has the DNA TGTGCCAGCAGCAGACTAGCGGGAGGGCTGGAGACCCAGTACTTC.